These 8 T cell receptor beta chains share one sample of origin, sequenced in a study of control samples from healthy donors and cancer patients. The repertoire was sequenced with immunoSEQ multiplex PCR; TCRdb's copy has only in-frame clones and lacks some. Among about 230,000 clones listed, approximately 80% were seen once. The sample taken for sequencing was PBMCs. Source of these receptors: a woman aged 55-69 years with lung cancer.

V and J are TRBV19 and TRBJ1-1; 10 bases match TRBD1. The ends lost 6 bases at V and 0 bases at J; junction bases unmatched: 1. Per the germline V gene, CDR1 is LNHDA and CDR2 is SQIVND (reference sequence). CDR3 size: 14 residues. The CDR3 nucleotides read TGTGCCAGTAGGGACAGGGGGATGAACACTGAAGCTTTCTTT. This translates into CASRDRGMNTEAFF.

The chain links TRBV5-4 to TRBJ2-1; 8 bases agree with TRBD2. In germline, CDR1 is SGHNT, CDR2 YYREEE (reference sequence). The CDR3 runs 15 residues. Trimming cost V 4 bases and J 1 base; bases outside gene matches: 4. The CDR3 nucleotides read TGTGCCAGCAGCATCGGGGGGGCTTCCTACAATGAGCAGTTCTTC. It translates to CASSIGGASYNEQFF. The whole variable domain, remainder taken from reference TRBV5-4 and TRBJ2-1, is ETGVTQSPTHLIKTRGQQVTLRCSSQSGHNTVSWYQQALGQGPQFIFQYYREEENGRGNFPPRFSGLQFPNYSSELNVNALELDDSALYLCASSIGGASYNEQFFGPGTRLTVL.

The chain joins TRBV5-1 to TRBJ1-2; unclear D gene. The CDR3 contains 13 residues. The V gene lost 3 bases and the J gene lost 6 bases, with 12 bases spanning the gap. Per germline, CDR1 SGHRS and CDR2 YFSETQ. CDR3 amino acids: CASSSNEGNGYTF. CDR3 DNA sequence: TGCGCCAGCAGCTCTAATGAGGGAAATGGCTACACCTTC.

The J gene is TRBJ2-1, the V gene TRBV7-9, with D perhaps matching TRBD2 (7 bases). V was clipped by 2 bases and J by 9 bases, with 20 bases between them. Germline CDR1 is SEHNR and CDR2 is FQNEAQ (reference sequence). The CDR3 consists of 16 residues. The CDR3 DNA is TGTGCCAGCAGCTTAACAGGGAGGGTAGTATTTTCTGAGCAGTTCTTC. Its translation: CASSLTGRVVFSEQFF.

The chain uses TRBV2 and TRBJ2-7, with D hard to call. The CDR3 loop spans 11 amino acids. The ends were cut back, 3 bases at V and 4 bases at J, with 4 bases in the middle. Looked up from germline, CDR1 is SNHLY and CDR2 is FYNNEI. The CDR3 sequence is CASSEWYEQYF. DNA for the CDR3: TGTGCCAGCAGTGAGTGGTACGAGCAGTACTTC.

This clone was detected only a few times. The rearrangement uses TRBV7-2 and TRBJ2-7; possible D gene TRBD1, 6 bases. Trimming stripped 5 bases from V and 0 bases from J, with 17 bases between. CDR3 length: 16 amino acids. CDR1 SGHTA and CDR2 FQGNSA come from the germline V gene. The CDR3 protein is CASSKQGGRSSYEQYF. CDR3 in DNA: TGTGCCAGCAGCAAACAAGGGGGACGGAGCTCCTACGAGCAGTACTTC.

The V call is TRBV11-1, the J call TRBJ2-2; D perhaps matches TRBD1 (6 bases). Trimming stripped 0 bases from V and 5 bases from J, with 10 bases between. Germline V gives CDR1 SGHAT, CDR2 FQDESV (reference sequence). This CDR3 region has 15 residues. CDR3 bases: TGTGCCAGCAGCTTAGCGTTACAGGGTACCGGGGAGCTGTTTTTT. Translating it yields CASSLALQGTGELFF.

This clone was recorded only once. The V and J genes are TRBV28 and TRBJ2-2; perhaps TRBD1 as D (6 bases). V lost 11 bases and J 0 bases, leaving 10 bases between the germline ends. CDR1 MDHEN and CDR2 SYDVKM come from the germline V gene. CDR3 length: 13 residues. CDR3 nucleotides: TGTGCCGGACAGCAACCGAACACCGGGGAGCTGTTTTTT. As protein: CAGQQPNTGELFF.